The 15 T cell receptor beta chains reported below all come from one sample, sequenced in a study of shared T cell receptors in the human thymus. Generated by immunoSEQ multiplex PCR, the TCRdb table keeps only in-frame clones and is missing some. The sample holds a few hundred thousand clones; more than 85% are singletons and the top ten take approximately 0.02%. The sample consisted of thymocytes. The receptor source for this set is a human donor.

CDR3 sequence reads: CASSLIGGTANYGYTF. The CDR3 DNA follows: TGTGCCAGCAGCTTAATAGGGGGGACGGCTAACTATGGCTACACCTTC. The V gene is TRBV7-2, the J gene TRBJ1-2; weak D call: TRBD1 (6 bases). CDR3 length: 16 residues. The germline V gene encodes CDR1 SGHTA and CDR2 FQGNSA. V was shortened by 2 bases and J by 0 bases, with 13 bases between the two germline ends.

This chain joins TRBV15 and TRBJ1-2; D remains ambiguous. The V gene lost 1 base and the J gene lost 4 bases, with 19 bases spanning the gap. CDR1 LNHNV and CDR2 YYDKDF come from the germline V gene (reference sequence). The CDR3 consists of 17 residues. CDR3 sequence: CATSRAHSVHSLYGYTF. Here the CDR3 DNA reads TGTGCCACCAGCAGAGCCCACAGCGTCCACTCCCTCTATGGCTACACCTTC.

The rearrangement links TRBV6-5 to TRBJ1-1; tentatively, D is TRBD1 (6 bases). The CDR3 spans 15 residues. V was trimmed by 7 bases and J by 3 bases, leaving 18 bases between them. Germline V gene sequence: CDR1 MNHEY, CDR2 SVGAGI. DNA of the CDR3: TGTGCCAGCAAGAAACCAGGGGTTGTCGACACTGAAGCTTTCTTT. Protein product: CASKKPGVVDTEAFF.

The gene calls are TRBV18 and TRBJ1-1; D is possibly TRBD1 (5 bases). V was trimmed by 2 bases and J by 1 base, leaving 17 bases between them. Looked up from germline, CDR1 is KGHSH and CDR2 is LQKENI. This CDR3 spans 17 amino acids. CDR3 coding DNA: TGTGCCAGCTCACCAAAGCCGCGGCCGGGGGGGAACACTGAAGCTTTCTTT. This encodes CASSPKPRPGGNTEAFF. The entire variable domain, with the rest obtained from reference TRBV18 and TRBJ1-1, is as follows: NAGVMQNPRHLVRRRGQEARLRCSPMKGHSHVYWYRQLPEEGLKFMVYLQKENIIDESGMPKERFSAEFPKEGPSILRIQQVVRGDSAAYFCASSPKPRPGGNTEAFFGQGTRLTVV.

The rearrangement joins TRBV2 to TRBJ1-4; D remains ambiguous. CDR1 is SNHLY, CDR2 FYNNEI, per germline. The CDR3 has 13 residues. CDR3 residues: CALAYGLNEKLFF. In nucleotides, the CDR3 is TGTGCGCTGGCCTATGGTCTTAATGAAAAACTGTTTTTT.

The chain recombines TRBV7-2 with TRBJ2-7; 7 nucleotides line up with TRBD1. V dropped 5 bases and J dropped 2; count of bases not matched to a gene: 3. CDR1 SGHTA and CDR2 FQGNSA come from the germline V gene. The CDR3 spans 13 residues. In DNA form, the CDR3 reads TGTGCCAGCAGCCACCAGGGGGCCTACGAGCAGTACTTC. This gives the protein CASSHQGAYEQYF.

The chain's CDR3 is CASSQALEGMGNEQFF. Here the CDR3 DNA reads TGCGCCAGCAGCCAAGCATTGGAGGGGATGGGGAATGAGCAGTTCTTC. The genes are TRBV4-3 and TRBJ2-1; maybe TRBD2 (6 bases). Trimming pared 1 base from V and 7 bases from J, leaving 17 bases between. Germline CDR1 reads LGHNA; CDR2 reads YSLEER. This CDR3 is 16 amino acids long.

The V call is TRBV28, the J call TRBJ2-3; TRBD2 aligns across 14 bases. The CDR3 length is 21 residues. Per germline, CDR1 MDHEN and CDR2 SYDVKM. V lost 3 bases, J lost 4 bases, and 18 bases stayed unmatched. CDR3: CASSLPGTSGRGTLGADTQYF. CDR3 sequence (DNA): TGTGCCAGCAGTTTGCCCGGGACTAGCGGGAGAGGGACTCTTGGCGCAGATACGCAGTATTTT.

The gene calls are TRBV11-2 and TRBJ2-1, with TRBD2 matching 10 bases. Unmatched junction bases numbered 10, after V lost 4 bases and J lost 10 bases. The CDR3 runs 15 residues. Germline-derived CDR1 and CDR2 are SGHAT and FQNNGV. CDR3 amino acids: CASSWTSGDRGEQFF. As DNA, the CDR3 is TGTGCCAGCAGCTGGACTAGCGGAGATCGCGGAGAGCAGTTCTTC. Drawing the rest from reference TRBV11-2 and TRBJ2-1, the complete variable domain is EAGVAQSPRYKIIEKRQSVAFWCNPISGHATLYWYQQILGQGPKLLIQFQNNGVVDDSQLPKDRFSAERLKGVDSTLKIQPAKLEDSAVYLCASSWTSGDRGEQFFGPGTRLTVL.

This chain connects TRBV29-1 to TRBJ2-1, with 13 bases fitting TRBD2. The V gene end was trimmed by 1 base and the J gene end by 2 bases; junction bases not matched to a gene: 11. CDR1 and CDR2 (germline): SQVTM, ANQGSEA. The CDR3 length is 19 residues. CDR3 sequence: CSVEGRGLAGPGAYNEQFF. In DNA, the CDR3 is TGCAGCGTTGAAGGTAGGGGACTAGCGGGACCAGGGGCCTACAATGAGCAGTTCTTC.

The chain combines TRBV19 with TRBJ2-3; 9 bases are a match to TRBD2. Germline loops: CDR1 LNHDA, CDR2 SQIVND (reference sequence). This CDR3 region has 19 residues. V was pared by 2 bases and J by 1 base, with 13 bases of the junction left unmatched. CDR3 coding DNA: TGTGCCAGTAGTATATCGCGTCTAGCGGGGTCCTTTGGCACAGATACGCAGTATTTT. It codes for CASSISRLAGSFGTDTQYF.

V and J are TRBV6-1 and TRBJ2-1, with D perhaps TRBD2 (5 bases). The CDR3 length is 13 residues. Germline V gives CDR1 MNHNS, CDR2 SASEGT. Trimming shortened V by 7 bases and J by 9 bases, and 16 bases separated the two germline ends. CDR3 sequence (DNA): TGTGCCAGCACCATAATCGACGGGGTTGAGCAGTTCTTC. The encoded protein is CASTIIDGVEQFF.

This clone has only one observation. The rearrangement uses TRBV27 and TRBJ2-7; TRBD1 agrees at 9 bases. Germline V gives CDR1 MNHEY, CDR2 SMNVEV (reference sequence). The CDR3 covers 15 residues. V trimming: 6 bases; J trimming: 2 bases; junction bases outside the gene matches: 8. CDR3: CASSLGDRAPYEQYF. CDR3 DNA sequence: TGTGCCAGCAGCCTAGGGGACAGGGCGCCCTACGAGCAGTACTTC.

The chain combines TRBV28 with TRBJ1-1, with TRBD1 as a possible D gene (5 bases). The CDR3 spans 16 residues. Trimming cost V 2 bases and J 3 bases, with 16 bases left between them. Germline-derived CDR1 and CDR2 are MDHEN and SYDVKM. The CDR3, as DNA: TGTGCCAGCAGTTTAAAGGGCAGGGTCAGGGACACTGAAGCTTTCTTT. Its translation is CASSLKGRVRDTEAFF.

J is TRBJ2-7 and V is TRBV30; TRBD2 matches at 7 bases. J lost 0 bases, V lost 5 bases, and 1 base had no gene match. This CDR3 spans 12 amino acids. The germline CDR1 and CDR2 sequences are GTSNPN and SVGIG (reference sequence). For the CDR3, the DNA is TGTGCCTGGGGGGAGGGCTCCTACGAGCAGTACTTC. Encoded protein: CAWGEGSYEQYF.